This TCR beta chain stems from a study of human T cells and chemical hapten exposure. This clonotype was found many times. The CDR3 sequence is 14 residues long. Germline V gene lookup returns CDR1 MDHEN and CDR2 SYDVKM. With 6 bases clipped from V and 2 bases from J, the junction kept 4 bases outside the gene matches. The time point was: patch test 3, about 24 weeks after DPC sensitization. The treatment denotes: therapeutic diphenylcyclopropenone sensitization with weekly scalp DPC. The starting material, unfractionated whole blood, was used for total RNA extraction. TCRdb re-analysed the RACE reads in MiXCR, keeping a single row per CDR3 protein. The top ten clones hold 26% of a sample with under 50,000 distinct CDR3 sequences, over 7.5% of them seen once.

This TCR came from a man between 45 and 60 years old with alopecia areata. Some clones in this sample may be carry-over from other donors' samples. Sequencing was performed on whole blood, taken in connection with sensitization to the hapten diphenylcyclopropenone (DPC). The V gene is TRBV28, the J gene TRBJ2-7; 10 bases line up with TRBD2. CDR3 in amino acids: CASSIAGGTYEQYF. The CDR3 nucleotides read TGTGCCAGCAGCATAGCGGGAGGTACCTACGAGCAGTACTTC.